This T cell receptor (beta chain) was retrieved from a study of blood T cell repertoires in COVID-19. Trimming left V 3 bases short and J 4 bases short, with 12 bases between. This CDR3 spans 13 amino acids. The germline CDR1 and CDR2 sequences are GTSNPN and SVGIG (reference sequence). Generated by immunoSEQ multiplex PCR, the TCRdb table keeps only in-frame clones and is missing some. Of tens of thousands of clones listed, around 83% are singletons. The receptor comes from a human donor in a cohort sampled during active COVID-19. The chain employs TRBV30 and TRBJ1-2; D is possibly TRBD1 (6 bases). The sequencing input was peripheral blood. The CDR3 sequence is CAWRTGQSYGYTF. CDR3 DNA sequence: TGTGCCTGGAGAACAGGACAGAGCTATGGCTACACCTTC.